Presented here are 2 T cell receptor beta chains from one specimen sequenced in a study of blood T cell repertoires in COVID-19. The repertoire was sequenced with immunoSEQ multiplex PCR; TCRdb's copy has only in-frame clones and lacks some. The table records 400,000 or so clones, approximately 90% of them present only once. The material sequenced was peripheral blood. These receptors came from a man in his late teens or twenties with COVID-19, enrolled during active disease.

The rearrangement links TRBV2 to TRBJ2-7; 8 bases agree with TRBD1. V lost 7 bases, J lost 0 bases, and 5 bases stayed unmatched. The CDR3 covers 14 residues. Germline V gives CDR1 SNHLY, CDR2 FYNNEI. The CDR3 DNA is TGTGCCAGCAAACGGACAGGGCCCTCCTACGAGCAGTACTTC. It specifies CASKRTGPSYEQYF.

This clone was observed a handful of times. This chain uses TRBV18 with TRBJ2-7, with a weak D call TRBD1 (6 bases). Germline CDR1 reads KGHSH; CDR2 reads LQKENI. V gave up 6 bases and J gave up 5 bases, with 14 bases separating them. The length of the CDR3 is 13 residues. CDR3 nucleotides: TGTGCCAGCTCTCCCAGCAGGGGCGACGAGCAGTACTTC. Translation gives CASSPSRGDEQYF.